The rows below give T cell receptor beta chains drawn from one sample of a study of human T cells and chemical hapten exposure. TCRdb analysed the RACE reads with MiXCR anew, one entry per CDR3 protein. This table has under 100,000 distinct CDR3 sequences, over 6.5% appearing once. The source was whole blood, collected in connection with sensitization to the hapten diphenylcyclopropenone (DPC). Receptors were obtained from a middle-aged man with alopecia areata. Some clones in this sample may be carry-over from other donors' samples. Each CDR3 is given with its conserved first and last residue. The D gene is left open where the match is weak. Clone sizes are given selectively: once, few, many, or a class where the clone is expanded.

>NA|NA|TRBJ2-7|TRBV12-3/TRBV12-4|13
CASSLLGSYEQYF
TGTGCCAGCAGTTTACTCGGGTCCTACGAGCAGTACTTC
>NA|NA|TRBJ2-7|TRBV19|15
CASSTYRDGPYEQYF
TGTGCCAGTAGTACTTACCGGGACGGACCCTACGAGCAGTACTTC
>NA|TRBD1|TRBJ2-7|TRBV29-1|14
CSVQPGQGHYEQYF
TGCAGCGTCCAGCCGGGACAGGGTCACTACGAGCAGTACTTC
>few|NA|TRBJ1-5|TRBV19|15
CASSPGVGSNQPQHF
TGTGCCAGTAGTCCAGGGGTTGGGAGCAATCAGCCCCAGCATTTT
>few|NA|TRBJ2-5|TRBV7-2|13
CASSSQGQETQYF
TGTGCCAGCAGCTCTCAGGGACAAGAGACCCAGTACTTC
>many|NA|TRBJ2-3|TRBV7-9|14
CASSGRYQEDTQYF
TGTGCCAGCAGCGGACGCTACCAGGAGGATACGCAGTATTTT
>many|NA|TRBJ2-5|TRBV7-9|13
CASSFFGSETQYF
TGTGCCAGCAGCTTTTTCGGGAGTGAGACCCAGTACTTC
>many|NA|TRBJ1-1|TRBV12-3/TRBV12-4|14
CASSPFDRSTEAFF
TGTGCCAGCAGTCCCTTTGACAGGTCAACTGAAGCTTTCTTT
>NA|NA|TRBJ1-1|TRBV20-1|12
CSARREFAEAFF
TGCAGTGCTAGGCGGGAATTCGCTGAAGCTTTCTTT
>few|NA|TRBJ2-2|TRBV14|16
CASSQDPRRAPVMLFF
TGTGCCAGCAGCCAAGATCCTCGGCGGGCTCCCGTTATGCTGTTTTTT
>many|NA|TRBJ1-2|TRBV3-1|15
CASSQGAQLNYGYTF
TGTGCCAGCAGCCAAGGGGCACAGCTGAACTATGGCTACACCTTC
>NA|NA|TRBJ2-3|TRBV11-3|15
CASSRVRTSTDTQYF
TGTGCCAGCAGCAGGGTGAGGACTAGCACAGATACGCAGTATTTT
>NA|TRBD2|TRBJ2-1|TRBV11-3|14
CASSLRESYNEQFF
TGTGCCAGCAGCTTGCGGGAGTCCTACAATGAGCAGTTCTTC
>few|NA|TRBJ2-6|TRBV5-1|18
CASSRGGAGAFGANVLTF
TGCGCCAGCAGCCGCGGTGGGGCAGGGGCATTTGGGGCCAACGTCCTGACTTTC
>many|TRBD2|TRBJ2-2|TRBV18|17
CASSPLAGGADPGELFF
TGTGCCAGCTCACCACTAGCGGGAGGAGCCGATCCCGGGGAGCTGTTTTTT
>few|NA|TRBJ1-5|TRBV5-5|15
CASSFGSLDNQPQHF
TGTGCCAGCAGCTTTGGGAGTCTTGACAATCAGCCCCAGCATTTT
>NA|NA|TRBJ2-7|TRBV28|15
CASSFGSTGNYEQYF
TGTGCCAGCAGTTTTGGTAGTACGGGGAACTACGAGCAGTACTTC
>NA|NA|TRBJ2-5|TRBV9|14
CASSLKKRKETQYF
TGTGCCAGCAGCTTAAAGAAGCGAAAAGAGACCCAGTACTTC
>NA|NA|TRBJ2-3|TRBV20-1|16
CSARPRLGRNSDTQYF
TGCAGTGCTAGACCCCGACTGGGGAGGAATTCAGATACGCAGTATTTT
>NA|NA|TRBJ2-5|TRBV9|14
CASSEQGLGETQYF
TGTGCCAGCAGTGAACAGGGTCTCGGGGAGACCCAGTACTTC
>NA|NA|TRBJ2-7|TRBV6-2/TRBV6-3|14
CASSPTEMAGKQYF
TGTGCCAGCAGCCCGACTGAGATGGCAGGGAAACAGTACTTC
>few|TRBD2|TRBJ2-2|TRBV11-2|15
CASSPGLAGTGELFF
TGTGCCAGCAGCCCGGGACTAGCGGGTACCGGGGAGCTGTTTTTT
>few|NA|TRBJ1-2|TRBV27|17
CASSSPGGSFRNYGYTF
TGTGCCAGCAGTTCGCCTGGGGGATCTTTCCGAAACTATGGCTACACCTTC
>NA|NA|TRBJ2-1|TRBV6-2/TRBV6-3|11
CASSFGSEQFF
TGTGCCAGCAGTTTTGGCAGTGAGCAGTTCTTC
>many|NA|TRBJ1-5|TRBV7-2|14
CASSLGLGVQPQHF
TGTGCCAGCAGCTTAGGGTTGGGGGTTCAGCCCCAGCATTTT
>many|TRBD2|TRBJ2-1|TRBV6-2/TRBV6-3|15
CASSPRDYPNNEQFF
TGTGCCAGCAGTCCCCGGGACTACCCAAACAATGAGCAGTTCTTC
>NA|NA|TRBJ2-3|TRBV5-1|15
CASSRPEDGTDTQYF
TGCGCCAGCAGCCGTCCCGAGGATGGGACAGATACGCAGTATTTT
>many|NA|TRBJ2-3|TRBV11-2|14
CASSPLRGTDTQYF
TGTGCCAGCAGTCCCCTGCGCGGCACAGATACGCAGTATTTT
>NA|NA|TRBJ2-3|TRBV7-2|16
CASSLDGRGFADTQYF
TGTGCCAGCAGCTTGGACGGGAGAGGCTTCGCAGATACGCAGTATTTT
>few|TRBD1|TRBJ1-5|TRBV7-2|14
CASSSGTGGQPQHF
TGTGCCAGCAGCTCCGGGACAGGCGGGCAGCCCCAGCATTTT
>many|NA|TRBJ2-7|TRBV30|12
CAWSATSYEQYF
TGTGCCTGGAGCGCCACCTCCTACGAGCAGTACTTC
>many|TRBD2|TRBJ2-1|TRBV20-1|15
CSARRIAGDVNEQFF
TGCAGTGCTAGGCGTATAGCGGGAGATGTCAATGAGCAGTTCTTC
>NA|NA|TRBJ2-4|TRBV7-6|13
CASSLDRADIQYF
TGTGCCAGCAGCTTAGACAGGGCCGACATTCAGTACTTC
>NA|NA|TRBJ2-1|TRBV2|17
CASSPLVGVPFGDEQFF
TGTGCCAGCAGCCCCCTGGTAGGGGTACCGTTCGGGGATGAGCAGTTCTTC
>few|NA|TRBJ2-2|TRBV7-2|14
CASSFTGTAGELFF
TGTGCCAGCAGCTTTACGGGGACGGCCGGGGAGCTGTTTTTT
>NA|NA|TRBJ1-4|TRBV7-2|14
CASSRGTASEKLFF
TGTGCCAGCAGCCGCGGGACGGCATCTGAAAAACTGTTTTTT
>NA|TRBD2|TRBJ2-3|TRBV5-4|13
CASRPGGLDTQYF
TGTGCCAGCAGGCCGGGAGGTTTGGATACGCAGTATTTT
>NA|NA|TRBJ1-3|TRBV12-3/TRBV12-4|14
CASTAGEAGNTIYF
TGTGCCAGCACCGCCGGGGAAGCTGGAAACACCATATATTTT
>many|TRBD2|TRBJ2-5|TRBV11-2|18
CASSPQGAGGDRLRTQYF
TGTGCCAGCAGCCCCCAGGGAGCGGGGGGCGACAGACTGCGGACCCAGTACTTC
>many|TRBD1|TRBJ1-1|TRBV7-3|15
CASSASPRGRDEAFF
TGTGCCAGCAGCGCATCACCCAGGGGGCGCGATGAAGCTTTCTTT
>many|TRBD1|TRBJ1-2|TRBV20-1|13
CSARMDRANGYTF
TGCAGTGCTAGAATGGACAGGGCCAATGGCTACACCTTC
>few|TRBD1|TRBJ2-1|TRBV19|15
CASSISGGISNEQFF
TGTGCCAGTAGTATTTCAGGGGGCATCTCCAATGAGCAGTTCTTC
>few|TRBD2|TRBJ2-4|TRBV5-1|15
CASSLGTSGSGIQYF
TGCGCCAGCAGCTTAGGGACTAGCGGGAGCGGCATTCAGTACTTC
>few|TRBD2|TRBJ2-3|TRBV20-1|16
CSAQGLALTSTDTQYF
TGCAGTGCTCAGGGACTAGCGCTTACTAGCACAGATACGCAGTATTTT
>many|TRBD2|TRBJ2-1|TRBV6-2/TRBV6-3|13
CASASGRAREQFF
TGTGCCAGTGCTAGCGGGAGGGCCAGGGAGCAGTTCTTC
>many|TRBD2|TRBJ2-3|TRBV7-9|15
CASSRDSGSTDTQYF
TGTGCCAGCAGCCGAGATAGCGGGAGCACAGATACGCAGTATTTT
>many|NA|TRBJ1-1|TRBV29-1|14
CSVGPFREDTEAFF
TGCAGCGTGGGTCCATTTCGAGAGGACACTGAAGCTTTCTTT
>NA|TRBD2|TRBJ2-3|TRBV14|14
CASSLRAGADTQYF
TGTGCCAGCAGCCTAAGAGCGGGAGCCGATACGCAGTATTTT
>many|NA|TRBJ2-5|TRBV29-1|12
CSVHGSGETQYF
TGCAGCGTTCATGGGAGCGGAGAGACCCAGTACTTC
>few|TRBD2|TRBJ2-3|TRBV24-1|15
CATSDNSGRPDTQYF
TGTGCCACCAGTGACAACAGCGGGAGACCAGATACGCAGTATTTT
>many|TRBD2|TRBJ2-1|TRBV5-1|15
CASSPRLAGDNEQFF
TGCGCCAGCAGCCCGAGACTAGCGGGAGACAATGAGCAGTTCTTC